These 10 T cell receptor beta chains share one sample of origin, sequenced in a study of shared clonotypes between healthy human individuals. TCRdb's copy holds only in-frame clones and misses some; the assay was immunoSEQ multiplex PCR. In the table there are millions of clones, roughly nine tenths of which are singletons. The sample consisted of naive CD4+ T cells sorted from blood. Documented subset: CD45RA+ positively selected. The source of these receptors is a man between 18 and 35 years old in good health.

The gene calls are TRBV6-1 and TRBJ1-5; 7 bases agree with TRBD1. The V gene's germline CDR1 is MNHNS and CDR2 SASEGT. V lost 6 bases to trimming and J lost 5 bases; unmatched junction nucleotides: 4. The CDR3 has 13 amino acids. CDR3 region: CASRRQGDQPQHF. CDR3 nucleotide sequence: TGTGCCAGCAGAAGACAGGGCGATCAGCCCCAGCATTTT.

Points on this clone: This sample includes further DNA sequences coding for the same CDR3. The J gene is TRBJ1-4, the V gene TRBV7-3; no clear D gene. This CDR3 is built from 13 residues. Germline V lookup: CDR1 SGHTA, CDR2 FQGTGA. V was shortened by 0 bases and J by 7 bases, with 6 bases between the two germline ends. In DNA form, the CDR3 reads TGTGCCAGCAGCTTAACGTTCGGTGAAAAACTGTTTTTT. This sequence encodes CASSLTFGEKLFF. Supplemented by reference TRBV7-3 and TRBJ1-4, the full variable domain reads GAGVSQTPSNKVTEKGKYVELRCDPISGHTALYWYRQSLGQGPEFLIYFQGTGAADDSGLPNDRFFAVRPEGSVSTLKIQRTERGDSAVYLCASSLTFGEKLFFGSGTQLSVL.

The chain employs TRBV2 and TRBJ2-1, with 10 nucleotides matching TRBD2. Germline-derived CDR1 and CDR2 are SNHLY and FYNNEI. The CDR3 sequence is 14 residues long. V dropped 8 bases and J dropped 6; count of bases not matched to a gene: 7. CDR3 sequence reads: CASDGQREGNEQFF. In DNA form, the CDR3 reads TGTGCCAGCGATGGACAGCGGGAGGGCAATGAGCAGTTCTTC.

V gene TRBV4-3 combines with J gene TRBJ2-3; tentatively, D is TRBD1 (6 bases). The ends were cut back, 4 bases at V and 0 bases at J, with 14 bases in the middle. Germline-derived CDR1 and CDR2 are LGHNA and YSLEER. The CDR3 length is 16 residues. The CDR3 protein is CASSPRGQTSTDTQYF. DNA of the CDR3: TGCGCCAGCAGCCCCCGTGGACAGACAAGCACAGATACGCAGTATTTT.

The chain combines TRBV18 with TRBJ1-1; 8 nucleotides line up with TRBD1. Germline-derived CDR1 and CDR2 are KGHSH and LQKENI. V lost 0 bases to trimming and J lost 3 bases; unmatched junction nucleotides: 3. This CDR3 has 15 residues. CDR3 loop: CASSPPTGGYTEAFF. CDR3 bases: TGTGCCAGCTCACCACCCACAGGGGGGTACACTGAAGCTTTCTTT.

The gene calls are TRBV28 and TRBJ1-4; TRBD1 matches 9 bases. Unmatched junction bases numbered 5, after V lost 7 bases and J lost 2 bases. The CDR3 contains 15 residues. Per germline, CDR1 MDHEN and CDR2 SYDVKM. The CDR3 spells CASKQGAVTNEKLFF. CDR3 coding DNA: TGTGCCAGCAAACAGGGGGCTGTCACTAATGAAAAACTGTTTTTT.

The chain links TRBV10-3 to TRBJ2-7; 12 bases match TRBD2. V lost 4 bases and J lost 1; bases outside the gene matches: 11. This CDR3 is built from 18 residues. Germline CDR1 is ENHRY and CDR2 is SYGVKD. Written as DNA, the CDR3 is TGTGCCATCAGTGCTACTAGCGGGGGGCTGCCTGGTTCCTACGAGCAGTACTTC. Encoded protein: CAISATSGGLPGSYEQYF.

The CDR3 region has the DNA TGTGCCAGCAGCCAGTCTGGACTCAACACAGATACGCAGTATTTT. This codes for CASSQSGLNTDTQYF. The chain uses TRBV14 and TRBJ2-3; weak D call: TRBD2 (5 bases). Germline loops: CDR1 SGHDN, CDR2 FVKESK. The CDR3 totals 15 residues. V lost 3 bases and J 2 bases, leaving 12 bases between the germline ends.

V gene TRBV19 combines with J gene TRBJ2-2, with TRBD2 matching 7 bases. The V and J ends lost 6 bases and 6 bases, in that order; junction bases with no gene match: 16. Germline values: CDR1 LNHDA, CDR2 SQIVND (reference sequence). The CDR3 loop spans 17 amino acids. CDR3 sequence (DNA): TGTGCCAGTAGCCGGAATCAACCGGGAGGCCTCCCCGGGGAGCTGTTTTTT. Residues: CASSRNQPGGLPGELFF.

In this sample, this clone turned up once. The gene calls are TRBV11-2 and TRBJ1-6, with D tentatively TRBD1 (6 bases). The CDR3 loop spans 16 amino acids. Trimming pared 6 bases from V and 7 bases from J, leaving 19 bases between. Germline assignment: CDR1 SGHAT and CDR2 FQNNGV. CDR3 sequence: CASSRSAGVYNSPLHF. CDR3 DNA sequence: TGTGCCAGCAGTCGTAGCGCAGGGGTATACAATTCACCCCTCCACTTT.